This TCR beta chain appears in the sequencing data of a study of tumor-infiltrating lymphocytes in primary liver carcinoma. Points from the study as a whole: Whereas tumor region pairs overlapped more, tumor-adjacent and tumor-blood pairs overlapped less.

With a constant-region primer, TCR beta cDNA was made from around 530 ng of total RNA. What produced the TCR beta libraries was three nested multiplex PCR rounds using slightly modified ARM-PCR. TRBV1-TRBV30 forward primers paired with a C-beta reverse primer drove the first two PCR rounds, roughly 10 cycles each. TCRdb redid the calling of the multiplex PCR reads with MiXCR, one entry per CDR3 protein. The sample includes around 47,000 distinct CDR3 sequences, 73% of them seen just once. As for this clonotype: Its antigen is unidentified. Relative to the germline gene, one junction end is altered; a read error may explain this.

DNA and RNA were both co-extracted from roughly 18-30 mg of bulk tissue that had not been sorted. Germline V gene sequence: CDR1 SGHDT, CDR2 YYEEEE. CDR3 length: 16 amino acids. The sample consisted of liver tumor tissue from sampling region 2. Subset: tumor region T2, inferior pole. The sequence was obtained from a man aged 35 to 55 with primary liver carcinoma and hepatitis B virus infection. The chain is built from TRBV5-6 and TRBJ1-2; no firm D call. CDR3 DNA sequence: TGTGCCAGCAGCTCGGTTGTTGGTCCTTCTAACTATGGCTACACATTC. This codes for CASSSVVGPSNYGYTF. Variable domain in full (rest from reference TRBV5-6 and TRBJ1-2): DAGVTQSPTHLIKTRGQQVTLRCSPKSGHDTVSWYQQALGQGPQFIFQYYEEEERQRGNFPDRFSGHQFPNYSSELNVNALLLGDSALYLCASSSVVGPSNYGYTFGSGTRLTVV.